Shown below are 29 T cell receptor beta chains from a single sample sequenced in a study of shared clonotypes between healthy human individuals. This table comes from immunoSEQ multiplex PCR, and its TCRdb copy is limited to in-frame clones, with some not included. The data hold 600,000 to 750,000 clones, with over 60% observed a single time. Specimen: memory CD4+ T cells sorted from blood. The subset denotes: CD45RA-negative fraction. Every receptor here comes from a woman aged 25 to 39 in good health.

This chain joins TRBV10-3 and TRBJ2-7, with 13 bases that match TRBD2. The germline CDR1 and CDR2 sequences are ENHRY and SYGVKD. Unmatched junction bases numbered 4, after V lost 4 bases and J lost 4 bases. This CDR3 spans 15 amino acids. This CDR3 is CAISGGTSGMYEQYF. The CDR3 region has the DNA TGTGCCATCAGTGGGGGGACTAGCGGGATGTACGAGCAGTACTTC.

This chain joins TRBV5-1 and TRBJ2-3; TRBD2 matches 7 bases. The V gene's germline CDR1 is SGHRS and CDR2 YFSETQ. The CDR3 totals 14 residues. The V segment lost 2 bases and the J segment 1 base; nucleotides outside the gene matches: 1. The chain's CDR3 is CASSFTSGTDTQYF. The CDR3 DNA is TGCGCCAGCAGCTTCACTAGCGGCACAGATACGCAGTATTTT.

This sequence joins TRBV6-5 and TRBJ2-1; D not resolved. The V end lost 7 bases, the J end lost 10 bases, and 17 bases lay between the germline ends. Germline lookup yields CDR1 MNHEY and CDR2 SVGAGI. The CDR3 loop spans 13 amino acids. This CDR3 reads CASTSDGLIEQFF. The CDR3 DNA reads as TGTGCCAGCACCTCGGACGGGCTAATCGAGCAGTTCTTC.

The V call is TRBV7-9, the J call TRBJ1-6; weak D call: TRBD1 (5 bases). Germline V gene data show CDR1 as SEHNR and CDR2 as FQNEAQ (reference sequence). Trimming took off 3 bases at V and 9 bases at J, with 12 bases between the two ends. The CDR3 sequence is 14 residues long. CDR3 region: CASSFETEGSPLHF. CDR3 DNA sequence: TGTGCCAGCAGCTTTGAGACAGAGGGTTCACCCCTCCACTTT.

A single count supports this clone. This sequence joins TRBV15 and TRBJ2-1; 13 bases line up with TRBD2. The CDR3 runs to 16 residues. After removal of 5 bases from V and 7 bases from J, the junction contained 8 bases not matched to a gene. The V gene's germline CDR1 is LNHNV and CDR2 YYDKDF (reference sequence). The CDR3 spells CATSAGLAGDVNEQFF. CDR3 sequence (DNA): TGTGCCACCAGCGCCGGACTAGCGGGAGACGTGAATGAGCAGTTCTTC.

Concerning this clone itself: This may be a read error, as it is one base from a much larger clone. The chain couples TRBV7-9 to TRBJ2-3; D is undetermined. The CDR3 extends over 11 amino acids. V was cut by 5 bases and J by 2 bases, with 2 bases left in between. Germline assignment: CDR1 SEHNR and CDR2 FQNEAQ (reference sequence). For the CDR3, the DNA is TGTGCCAGCAGCGACACAGATACGCAGTATTTT. Its translation: CASSDTDTQYF.

Comments on this clone: The same CDR3 is also encoded by other DNA sequences in this sample. V usage is TRBV18 and J usage is TRBJ2-7; no clear D. Per the germline V gene, CDR1 is KGHSH and CDR2 is LQKENI. The ends were cut back, 3 bases at V and 0 bases at J, with 3 bases in the middle. The CDR3 is 12 amino acids. The DNA for the CDR3 is TGTGCCAGCTCACCTGGCTCCTACGAGCAGTACTTC. Residues: CASSPGSYEQYF.

The rearrangement uses TRBV18 and TRBJ1-4, with D maybe TRBD1 (6 bases). The CDR3 totals 13 residues. CDR1 and CDR2 (germline): KGHSH, LQKENI. Trimming removed 1 base from V and 8 bases from J, with 8 bases in between. The CDR3 protein is CASSPRGTEKLFF. DNA of the CDR3: TGTGCCAGCTCACCACGCGGGACAGAAAAACTGTTTTTT.

The gene calls are TRBV28 and TRBJ1-2, with D perhaps TRBD1 (5 bases). Germline CDR1 is MDHEN and CDR2 is SYDVKM. Trimming cost V 5 bases and J 4 bases, with 17 bases left between them. The CDR3 runs to 15 residues. In DNA form, the CDR3 reads TGTGCCAGCAGTCCCCCGGGACGGTCCCTCTATGGCTACACCTTC. This sequence encodes CASSPPGRSLYGYTF.

In its sample, this clone was seen once. The gene calls are TRBV11-3 and TRBJ2-3; tentatively, D is TRBD2 (7 bases). The CDR3 extends over 15 amino acids. Trimming shortened V by 8 bases and J by 2 bases, and 17 bases separated the two germline ends. The germline CDR1 and CDR2 sequences are SGHNT and YENEEA. The CDR3 reads CASQKGGALTDTQYF. The DNA for the CDR3 is TGTGCCAGCCAAAAGGGGGGGGCCCTCACAGATACGCAGTATTTT.

J is TRBJ1-4 and V is TRBV14, with no clear D. Germline CDR1 is SGHDN and CDR2 is FVKESK. The CDR3 contains 15 residues. V dropped 4 bases and J dropped 10 bases, with 19 bases sitting between them. The CDR3 nucleotides are TGTGCCAGCAGCCTCAACCGGGGTGTTGGGAGAAAACTGTTTTTT. Translating it yields CASSLNRGVGRKLFF.

The V and J genes are TRBV5-5 and TRBJ2-7, with TRBD2 matching over 11 bases. The germline V gene has CDR1 SGHKS and CDR2 YYEKEE (reference sequence). The CDR3 has 17 amino acids. J lost 7 bases, V lost 4 bases, and 16 bases had no gene match. For the CDR3, the DNA is TGTGCCAGCAGCGAGCCCCGACTAGCGGGGAAAAGGGGGGAGCAGTACTTC. Its translation: CASSEPRLAGKRGEQYF.

The chain employs TRBV28 and TRBJ1-3, with D perhaps matching TRBD1 (6 bases). Trimming took off 6 bases at V and 0 bases at J, with 9 bases between the two ends. The germline V gene encodes CDR1 MDHEN and CDR2 SYDVKM. The CDR3 runs to 14 residues. Here the CDR3 DNA reads TGTGCCAGCAGGGACAGTGCCTCTGGAAACACCATATATTTT. Translating gives CASRDSASGNTIYF.

V gene TRBV7-9 combines with J gene TRBJ1-5, with D perhaps matching TRBD1 (6 bases). Germline V gene lookup returns CDR1 SEHNR and CDR2 FQNEAQ (reference sequence). This CDR3 region has 15 residues. Deletions cut 2 bases from V and 3 bases from J, with 11 bases between. The CDR3 sequence: CASSLQGSNNQPQHF. CDR3 bases: TGTGCCAGCAGCTTACAGGGGTCTAACAATCAGCCCCAGCATTTT. Full variable domain (remainder filled in from reference TRBV7-9 and TRBJ1-5): DTGVSQNPRHKITKRGQNVTFRCDPISEHNRLYWYRQTLGQGPEFLTYFQNEAQLEKSRLLSDRFSAERPKGSFSTLEIQRTEQGDSAMYLCASSLQGSNNQPQHFGDGTRLSIL.

The chain carries TRBV7-8 and TRBJ2-7, with D uncertain. The CDR3 is 13 residues long. Trimming removed 4 bases from V and 3 bases from J, with 10 bases in between. Germline V lookup: CDR1 SGHVS, CDR2 FQNEAQ. The CDR3 is CASSYPPDYEQYF. CDR3 nucleotides: TGTGCCAGCAGCTATCCTCCAGACTACGAGCAGTACTTC.

The chain carries TRBV2 and TRBJ1-4; TRBD1 matches 7 bases. V shed 5 bases and J 11 bases; nucleotides not matched to a gene: 8. This CDR3 comprises 13 residues. CDR1 and CDR2 (germline): SNHLY, FYNNEI. The CDR3 DNA follows: TGTGCCAGCAGTTGGGACAGCCTGAGGAAACTGTTTTTT. Translation: CASSWDSLRKLFF.

The V call is TRBV11-2, the J call TRBJ1-1; D not resolved. The CDR3 sequence is 17 residues long. V was cut by 4 bases and J by 1 base, with 19 bases left in between. Looked up from germline, CDR1 is SGHAT and CDR2 is FQNNGV. The CDR3 sequence: CASSSRFAGLQNTEAFF. For the CDR3, the DNA is TGTGCCAGCAGCTCCCGGTTTGCGGGATTACAGAACACTGAAGCTTTCTTT.

The chain carries TRBV6-6 and TRBJ2-1; D is unresolved. The CDR3 has 15 residues. V was trimmed by 7 bases and J by 0 bases, leaving 13 bases between them. Germline CDR1 MNHNY, CDR2 SVGAGI (reference sequence). The CDR3: CASTPAQSSYNEQFF. The CDR3 DNA follows: TGTGCCAGCACCCCAGCCCAAAGCTCCTACAATGAGCAGTTCTTC.

The V and J genes are TRBV4-1 and TRBJ1-3; tentatively, D is TRBD1 (5 bases). Germline V lookup: CDR1 MGHRA, CDR2 YSYEKL. There are 16 residues in the CDR3. V was pared by 4 bases and J by 4 bases, with 17 bases between. CDR3 residues: CASSPKRLGAGNTIYF. The CDR3 region has the DNA TGCGCCAGCAGCCCAAAACGACTAGGGGCGGGAAACACCATATATTTT.

The chain couples TRBV10-1 to TRBJ2-7; perhaps D is TRBD1 or TRBD2 (5 bases each). Germline V lookup: CDR1 WNHNN, CDR2 SYGVQD (reference sequence). This CDR3 region has 13 residues. V lost 5 bases, J lost 0 bases, and 8 bases lay in between. This CDR3 reads CASSRDPSYEQYF. CDR3 coding DNA: TGCGCCAGCAGTCGGGACCCCTCCTACGAGCAGTACTTC.

The V call is TRBV28, the J call TRBJ2-5, with D maybe TRBD2 (5 bases). The ends were cut back, 7 bases at V and 4 bases at J, with 13 bases in the middle. CDR1 is MDHEN and CDR2 is SYDVKM in the germline V gene. CDR3 length: 13 amino acids. CDR3 nucleotides: TGTGCCAGCAAAGGTAGCGTCCCAGAGACCCAGTACTTC. It codes for CASKGSVPETQYF.

The V call is TRBV19, the J call TRBJ2-1, with 14 bases that match TRBD2. The ends lost 6 bases at V and 1 base at J; junction bases unmatched: 14. The length of the CDR3 is 20 residues. Germline assignment: CDR1 LNHDA and CDR2 SQIVND (reference sequence). CDR3 nucleotides: TGTGCCAGTAGGAGTGAGCCGGGACTAGCGGGAGAGGGGTCCTACAATGAGCAGTTCTTC. Translation: CASRSEPGLAGEGSYNEQFF.

The rearrangement joins TRBV4-1 to TRBJ2-2; no clear D gene. Germline-derived CDR1 and CDR2 are MGHRA and YSYEKL. The CDR3 has 13 residues. V dropped 0 bases and J dropped 6 bases, with 5 bases sitting between them. The CDR3 nucleotides read TGCGCCAGCAGCCAAGATAGACCCGGGGAGCTGTTTTTT. It translates to CASSQDRPGELFF.

CDR3: CASSFRQAADTQYF. The CDR3 DNA follows: TGTGCCAGCAGCTTCCGACAGGCAGCAGATACGCAGTATTTT. This chain uses TRBV9 with TRBJ2-3, with a possible D match to TRBD1 (6 bases). The CDR3 has 14 amino acids. The V end lost 4 bases, the J end lost 4 bases, and 13 bases lay between the germline ends. Looked up from germline, CDR1 is SGDLS and CDR2 is YYNGEE.

J is TRBJ2-1 and V is TRBV12-5, with 11 bases that match TRBD2. The germline V gene encodes CDR1 LGHNT and CDR2 FRNRAP. CDR3 length: 16 amino acids. Unmatched junction bases numbered 1, after V lost 1 base and J lost 2 bases. The CDR3 is CASGLGLAGTYNEQFF. Written as DNA, the CDR3 is TGTGCTAGTGGTTTGGGACTAGCGGGGACCTACAATGAGCAGTTCTTC.

This clone was observed a few times. V usage is TRBV7-2 and J usage is TRBJ2-1, with D unresolved. CDR1 is SGHTA, CDR2 FQGNSA, per germline. CDR3 length: 12 residues. V was cut by 2 bases and J by 6 bases, with 5 bases left in between. CDR3 nucleotide sequence: TGTGCCAGCAGCTTAATCGGCAATGAGCAGTTCTTC. Protein sequence: CASSLIGNEQFF.

A remark on this clone: Other DNA sequences in this specimen translate into the identical CDR3. The J gene is TRBJ2-3, the V gene TRBV11-2; 7 bases map to TRBD2. CDR1 SGHAT and CDR2 FQNNGV come from the germline V gene. With V trimmed by 5 bases and J by 4 bases, 0 bases remained unmatched. The CDR3 runs 12 residues. CDR3 DNA: TGTGCCAGCAGCCGGGAGGCAGATACGCAGTATTTT. It translates to CASSREADTQYF.

The rearrangement links TRBV15 to TRBJ1-4; TRBD1 agrees at 12 bases. J gave up 3 bases and V 0 bases, and 8 bases lay outside the gene matches. The CDR3 consists of 19 residues. Per the germline V gene, CDR1 is LNHNV and CDR2 is YYDKDF (reference sequence). CDR3 in amino acids: CATSRDSRDRGLANEKLFF. CDR3 bases: TGTGCCACCAGCAGAGATTCTCGGGACAGGGGGCTAGCTAATGAAAAACTGTTTTTT.

The J gene is TRBJ1-1, the V gene TRBV29-1; 7 bases fit TRBD1. The V gene end was trimmed by 3 bases and the J gene end by 6 bases; junction bases not matched to a gene: 7. This CDR3 spans 13 amino acids. Germline assignment: CDR1 SQVTM and CDR2 ANQGSEA. The CDR3: CSVDATGRAEAFF. The CDR3, as DNA: TGCAGCGTTGATGCGACAGGGCGTGCTGAAGCTTTCTTT.